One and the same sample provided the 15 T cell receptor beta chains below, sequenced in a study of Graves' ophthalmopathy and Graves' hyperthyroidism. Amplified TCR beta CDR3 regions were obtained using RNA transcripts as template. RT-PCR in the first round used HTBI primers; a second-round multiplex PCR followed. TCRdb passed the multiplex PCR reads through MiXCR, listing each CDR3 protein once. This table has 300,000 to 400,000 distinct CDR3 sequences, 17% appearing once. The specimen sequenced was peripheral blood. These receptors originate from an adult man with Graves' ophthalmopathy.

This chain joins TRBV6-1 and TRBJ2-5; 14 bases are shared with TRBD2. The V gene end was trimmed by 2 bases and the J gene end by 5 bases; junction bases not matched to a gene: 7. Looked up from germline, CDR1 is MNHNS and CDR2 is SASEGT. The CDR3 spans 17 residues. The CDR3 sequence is CASSEFGLAGGLETQYF. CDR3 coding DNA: TGTGCCAGCAGTGAATTCGGACTAGCGGGAGGTTTGGAGACCCAGTACTTC.

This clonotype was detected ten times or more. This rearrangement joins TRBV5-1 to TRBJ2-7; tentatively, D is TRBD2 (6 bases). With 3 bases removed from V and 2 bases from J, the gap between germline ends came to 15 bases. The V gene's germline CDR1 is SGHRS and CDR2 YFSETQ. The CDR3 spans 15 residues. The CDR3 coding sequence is TGCGCCAGCAGCTACCAGTCGGGGGTTCCCTACGAGCAGTACTTC. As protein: CASSYQSGVPYEQYF.

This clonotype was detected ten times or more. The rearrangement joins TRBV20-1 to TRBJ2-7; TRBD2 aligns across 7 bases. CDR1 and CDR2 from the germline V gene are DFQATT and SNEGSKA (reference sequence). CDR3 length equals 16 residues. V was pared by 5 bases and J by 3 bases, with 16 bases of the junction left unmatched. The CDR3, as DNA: TGCAGTGCTGACGAAAGGAGCCAGCGGGACCTCTACGAGCAGTACTTC. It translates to CSADERSQRDLYEQYF.

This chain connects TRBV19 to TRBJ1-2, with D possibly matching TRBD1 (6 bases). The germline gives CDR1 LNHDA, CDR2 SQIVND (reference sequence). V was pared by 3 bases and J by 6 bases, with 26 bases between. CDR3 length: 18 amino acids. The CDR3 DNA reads TGTGCCAGTAGTATCGGTATAAGGGGGGGTCTGCAAGAGAATGGCTACACCTTC. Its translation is CASSIGIRGGLQENGYTF.

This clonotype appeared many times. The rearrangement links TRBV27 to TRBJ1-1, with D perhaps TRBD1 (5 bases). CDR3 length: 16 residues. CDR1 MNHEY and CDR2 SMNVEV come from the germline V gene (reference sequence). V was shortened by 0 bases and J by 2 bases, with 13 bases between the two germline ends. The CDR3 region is CASSLSIGTVNTEAFF. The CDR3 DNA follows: TGTGCCAGCAGTTTATCGATTGGGACGGTTAACACTGAAGCTTTCTTT.

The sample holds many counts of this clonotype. The CDR3 here is CASIRGVGDSYGYTF. As DNA, the CDR3 is TGTGCCAGCATCAGAGGGGTGGGGGATAGCTATGGCTACACCTTC. This rearrangement joins TRBV6-1 to TRBJ1-2; D may be TRBD1 (5 bases). Deletions cut 7 bases from V and 4 bases from J, with 19 bases between. The CDR3 is 15 residues long. From germline, CDR1 is MNHNS and CDR2 SASEGT.

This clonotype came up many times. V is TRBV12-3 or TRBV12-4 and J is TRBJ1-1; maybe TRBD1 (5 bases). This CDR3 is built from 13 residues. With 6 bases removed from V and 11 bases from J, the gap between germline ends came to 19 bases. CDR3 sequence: CASSLREGSHAFF. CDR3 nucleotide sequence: TGTGCCAGCAGCCTCCGAGAGGGGTCGCATGCTTTCTTT.

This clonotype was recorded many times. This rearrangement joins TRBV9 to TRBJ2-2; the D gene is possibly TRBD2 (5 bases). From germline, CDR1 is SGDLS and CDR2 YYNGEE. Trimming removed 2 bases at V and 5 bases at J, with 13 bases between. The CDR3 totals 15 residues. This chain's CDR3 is CASSVGRERTGELFF. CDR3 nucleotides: TGTGCCAGCAGCGTTGGTCGGGAAAGAACCGGGGAGCTGTTTTTT.

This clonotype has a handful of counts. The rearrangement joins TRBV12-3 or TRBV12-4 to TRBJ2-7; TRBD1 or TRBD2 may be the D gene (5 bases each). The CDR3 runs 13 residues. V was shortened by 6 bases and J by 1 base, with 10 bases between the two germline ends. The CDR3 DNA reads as TGTGCCAGCAGAGGGGACGGGTCCTACGAGCAGTACTTC. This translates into CASRGDGSYEQYF.

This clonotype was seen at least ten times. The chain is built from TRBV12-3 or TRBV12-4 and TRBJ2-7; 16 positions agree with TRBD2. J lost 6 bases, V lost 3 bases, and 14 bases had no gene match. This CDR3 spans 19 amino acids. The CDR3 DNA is TGTGCCAGCAGTTTTCCGGGACTAGCGGGGGGGCCTGCGTGGAGCGAGCAGTACTTC. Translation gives CASSFPGLAGGPAWSEQYF.

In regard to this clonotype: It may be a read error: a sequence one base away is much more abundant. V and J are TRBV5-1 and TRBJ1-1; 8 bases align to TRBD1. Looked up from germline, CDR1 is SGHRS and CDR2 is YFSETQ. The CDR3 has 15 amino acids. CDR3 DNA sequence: TGCGTCAGCAGCCTGGGGACAGGCTGGAACACTGAAGCTTTCTTT. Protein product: CVSSLGTGWNTEAFF.

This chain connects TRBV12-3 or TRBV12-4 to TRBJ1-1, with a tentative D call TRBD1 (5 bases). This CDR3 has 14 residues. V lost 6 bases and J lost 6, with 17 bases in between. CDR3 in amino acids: CASRSGTETSEAFF. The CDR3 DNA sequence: TGTGCCAGCAGATCCGGGACGGAAACCTCTGAAGCTTTCTTT.

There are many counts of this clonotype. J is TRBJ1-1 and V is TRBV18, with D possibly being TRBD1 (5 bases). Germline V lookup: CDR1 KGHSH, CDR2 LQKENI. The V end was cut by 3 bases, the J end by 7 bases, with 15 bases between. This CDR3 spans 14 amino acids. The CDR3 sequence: CASSPMGGLGEAFF. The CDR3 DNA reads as TGTGCCAGCTCACCGATGGGGGGTTTGGGTGAAGCTTTCTTT. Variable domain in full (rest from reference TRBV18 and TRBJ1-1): NAGVMQNPRHLVRRRGQEARLRCSPMKGHSHVYWYRQLPEEGLKFMVYLQKENIIDESGMPKERFSAEFPKEGPSILRIQQVVRGDSAAYFCASSPMGGLGEAFFGQGTRLTVV.

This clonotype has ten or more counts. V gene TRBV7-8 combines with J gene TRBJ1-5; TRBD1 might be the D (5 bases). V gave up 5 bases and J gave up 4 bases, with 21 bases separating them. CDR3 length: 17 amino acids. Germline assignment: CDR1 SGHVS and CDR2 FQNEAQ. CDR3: CASSASGLWDGNQPQHF. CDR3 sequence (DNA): TGTGCCAGCAGCGCGTCCGGTTTGTGGGACGGTAATCAGCCCCAGCATTTT.

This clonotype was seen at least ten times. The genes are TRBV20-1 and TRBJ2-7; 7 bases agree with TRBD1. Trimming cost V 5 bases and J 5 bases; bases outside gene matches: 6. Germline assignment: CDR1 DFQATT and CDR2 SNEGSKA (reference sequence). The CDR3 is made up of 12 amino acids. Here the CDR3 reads CSAPTGLDEQYF. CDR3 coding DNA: TGCAGTGCTCCGACAGGGCTCGACGAGCAGTACTTC.